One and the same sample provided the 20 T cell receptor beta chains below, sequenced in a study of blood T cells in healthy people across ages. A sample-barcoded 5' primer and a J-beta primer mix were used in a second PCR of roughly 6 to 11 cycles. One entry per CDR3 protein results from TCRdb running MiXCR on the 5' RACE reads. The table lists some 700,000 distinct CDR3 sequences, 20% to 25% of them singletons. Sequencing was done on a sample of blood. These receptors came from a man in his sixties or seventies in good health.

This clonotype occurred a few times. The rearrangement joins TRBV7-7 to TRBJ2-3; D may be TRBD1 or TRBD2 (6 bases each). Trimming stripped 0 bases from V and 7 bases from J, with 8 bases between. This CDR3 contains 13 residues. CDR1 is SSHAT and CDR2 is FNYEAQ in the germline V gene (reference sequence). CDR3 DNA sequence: TGTGCCAGCAGCTTAGCGGGGGGCTATACGCAGTATTTT. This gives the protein CASSLAGGYTQYF.

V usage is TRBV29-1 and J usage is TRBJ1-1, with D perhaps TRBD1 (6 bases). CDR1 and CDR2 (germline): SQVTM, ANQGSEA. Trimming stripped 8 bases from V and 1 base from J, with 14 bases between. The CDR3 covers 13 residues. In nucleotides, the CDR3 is TGCAGCCTTCGGGTAGGGGGGAACACTGAAGCTTTCTTT. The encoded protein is CSLRVGGNTEAFF.

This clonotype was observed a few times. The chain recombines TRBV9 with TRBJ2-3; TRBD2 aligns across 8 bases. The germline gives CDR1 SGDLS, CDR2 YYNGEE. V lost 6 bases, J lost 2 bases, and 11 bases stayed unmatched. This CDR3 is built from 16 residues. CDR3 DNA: TGTGCCAGCATTTCCCTGTCTAGCGGGTTCACAGATACGCAGTATTTT. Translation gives CASISLSSGFTDTQYF.

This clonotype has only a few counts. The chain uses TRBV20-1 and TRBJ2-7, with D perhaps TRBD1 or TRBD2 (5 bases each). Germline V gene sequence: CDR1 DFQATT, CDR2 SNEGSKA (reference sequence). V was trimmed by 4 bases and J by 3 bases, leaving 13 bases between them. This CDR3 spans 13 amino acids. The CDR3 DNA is TGCAGTGCTAATTCCGGGACGGGCTACGAGCAGTACTTC. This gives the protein CSANSGTGYEQYF.

CDR3 in DNA: TGTGCCAGAAGTCACGGATTGAGGGTCCTGGGGGAGACCCAGTACTTC. Translating it yields CARSHGLRVLGETQYF. V and J are TRBV6-5 and TRBJ2-5; TRBD2 might be the D (5 bases). The CDR3 length is 16 residues. The V gene lost 9 bases and the J gene lost 5 bases, with 25 bases spanning the gap. Germline CDR1 is MNHEY and CDR2 is SVGAGI.

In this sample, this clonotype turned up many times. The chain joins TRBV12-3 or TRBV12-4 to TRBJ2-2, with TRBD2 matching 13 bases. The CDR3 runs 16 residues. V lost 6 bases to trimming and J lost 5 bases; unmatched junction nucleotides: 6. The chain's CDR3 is CASSPTSGGTTGELFF. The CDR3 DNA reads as TGTGCCAGCAGCCCGACTAGCGGGGGGACGACCGGGGAGCTGTTTTTT.

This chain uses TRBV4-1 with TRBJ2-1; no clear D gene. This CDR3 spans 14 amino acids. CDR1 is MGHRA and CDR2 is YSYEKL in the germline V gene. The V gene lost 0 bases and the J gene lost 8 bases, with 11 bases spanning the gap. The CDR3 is CASSQEAVWDEQFF. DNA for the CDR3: TGCGCCAGCAGCCAAGAGGCAGTATGGGATGAGCAGTTCTTC.

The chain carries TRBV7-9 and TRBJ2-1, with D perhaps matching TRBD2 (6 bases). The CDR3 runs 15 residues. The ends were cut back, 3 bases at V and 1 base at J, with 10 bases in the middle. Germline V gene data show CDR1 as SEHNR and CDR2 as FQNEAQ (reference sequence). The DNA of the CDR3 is TGTGCCAGCAGCTTCCCCGGGGGTTCCTACAATGAGCAGTTCTTC. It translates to CASSFPGGSYNEQFF.

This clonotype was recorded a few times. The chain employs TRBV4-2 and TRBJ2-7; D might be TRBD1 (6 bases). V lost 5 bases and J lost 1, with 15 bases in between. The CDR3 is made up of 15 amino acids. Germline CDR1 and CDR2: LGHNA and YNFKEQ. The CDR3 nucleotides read TGTGCCAGCAGCGCCACAGGGTGGGCTTCCTACGAGCAGTACTTC. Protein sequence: CASSATGWASYEQYF.

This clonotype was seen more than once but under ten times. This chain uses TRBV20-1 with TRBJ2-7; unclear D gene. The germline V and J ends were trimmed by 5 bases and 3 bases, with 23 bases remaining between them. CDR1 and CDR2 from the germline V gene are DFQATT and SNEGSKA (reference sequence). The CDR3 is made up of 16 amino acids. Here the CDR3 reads CSAPNLDGPNRYEQYV. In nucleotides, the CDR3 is TGCAGTGCTCCAAATTTGGACGGGCCAAACCGCTACGAGCAGTACGTC.

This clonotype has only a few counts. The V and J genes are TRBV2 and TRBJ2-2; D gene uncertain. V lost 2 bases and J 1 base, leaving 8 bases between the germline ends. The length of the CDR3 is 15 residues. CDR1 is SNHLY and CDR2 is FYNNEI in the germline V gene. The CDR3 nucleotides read TGTGCCAGCAGTGAACGACTGCTGAACACCGGGGAGCTGTTTTTT. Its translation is CASSERLLNTGELFF.

CDR3 amino acids: CASRTPGAYQETQYF. As DNA, the CDR3 is TGTGCCAGCAGGACCCCCGGGGCCTACCAAGAGACCCAGTACTTC. J is TRBJ2-7 and V is TRBV6-6; possibly TRBD1 or TRBD2 for D (5 bases each). Matching the DNA end better, TRBJ2-5 makes the J call doubtful. The CDR3 is 15 residues long. Germline V gene sequence: CDR1 MNHNY, CDR2 SVGAGI (reference sequence).

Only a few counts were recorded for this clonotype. The CDR3 coding sequence is TGTGCCAGCTCATCACAGGGTTTCCAGGGCAATCAGCCCCAGCATTTT. Its protein product is CASSSQGFQGNQPQHF. The chain combines TRBV18 with TRBJ1-5; maybe TRBD1 (6 bases). The germline V and J ends were trimmed by 5 bases and 2 bases, with 16 bases remaining between them. The CDR3 length is 16 residues. From germline, CDR1 is KGHSH and CDR2 LQKENI.

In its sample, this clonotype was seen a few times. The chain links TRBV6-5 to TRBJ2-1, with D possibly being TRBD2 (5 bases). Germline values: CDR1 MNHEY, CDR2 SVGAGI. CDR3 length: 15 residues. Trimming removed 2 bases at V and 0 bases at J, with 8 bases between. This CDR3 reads CASSYDYFSYNEQFF. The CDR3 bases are TGTGCCAGCAGTTACGACTATTTCTCCTACAATGAGCAGTTCTTC.

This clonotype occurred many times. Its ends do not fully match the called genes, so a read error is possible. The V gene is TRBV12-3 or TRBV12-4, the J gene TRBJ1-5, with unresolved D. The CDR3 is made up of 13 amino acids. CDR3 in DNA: TGTGCCAGCAGCTTAGCGCTTGGTCAGCCCCAGCATTTT. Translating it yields CASSLALGQPQHF.

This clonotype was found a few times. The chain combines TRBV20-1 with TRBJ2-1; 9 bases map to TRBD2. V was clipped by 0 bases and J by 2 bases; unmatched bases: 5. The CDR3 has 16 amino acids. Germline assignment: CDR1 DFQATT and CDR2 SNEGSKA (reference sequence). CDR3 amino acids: CSARDHRGRAYNEQFF. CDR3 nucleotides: TGCAGTGCTAGAGATCATCGCGGGAGGGCCTACAATGAGCAGTTCTTC.

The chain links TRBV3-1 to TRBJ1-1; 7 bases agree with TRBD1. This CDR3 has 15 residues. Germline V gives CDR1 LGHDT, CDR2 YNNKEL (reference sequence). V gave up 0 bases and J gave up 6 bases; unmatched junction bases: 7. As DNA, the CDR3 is TGTGCCAGCAGCCAAGAGGCAGGGGGAAGATCTGAAGCTTTCTTT. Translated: CASSQEAGGRSEAFF.

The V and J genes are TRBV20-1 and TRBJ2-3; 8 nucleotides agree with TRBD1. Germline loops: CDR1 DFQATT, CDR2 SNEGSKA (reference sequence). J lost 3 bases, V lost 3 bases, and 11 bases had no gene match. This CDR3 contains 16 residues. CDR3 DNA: TGCAGTGCTAGCGGGACGACAGGGGTTAAAACAGATACGCAGTATTTT. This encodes CSASGTTGVKTDTQYF.

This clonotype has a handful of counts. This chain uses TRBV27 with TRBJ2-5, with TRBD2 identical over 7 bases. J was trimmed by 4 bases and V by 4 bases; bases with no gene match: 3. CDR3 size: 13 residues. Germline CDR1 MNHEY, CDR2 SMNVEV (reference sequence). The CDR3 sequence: CASSSWGGETQYF. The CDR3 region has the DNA TGTGCCAGCAGTTCATGGGGGGGAGAGACCCAGTACTTC.

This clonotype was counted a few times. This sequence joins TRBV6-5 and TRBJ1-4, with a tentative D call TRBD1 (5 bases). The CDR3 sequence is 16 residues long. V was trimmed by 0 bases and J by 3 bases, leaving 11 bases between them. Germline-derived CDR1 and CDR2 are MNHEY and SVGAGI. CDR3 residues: CASSYSSQASNEKLFF. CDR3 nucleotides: TGTGCCAGCAGTTACTCGTCACAGGCCTCTAATGAAAAACTGTTTTTT.